These T cell receptor beta chains were read from a single sample in a study of blood T cell repertoires in COVID-19. Here immunoSEQ multiplex PCR was the method, and the copy in TCRdb shows in-frame clones only, minus some. This sample has hundreds of thousands of clones, with around 88% found just once. Sequencing was performed on PBMCs or T cells enriched from blood (not recorded which). All receptors derive from a woman aged 50 to 60 who had recovered from COVID-19. Each CDR3 is given with its conserved first and last residue. The D gene is left open where the match is weak. Rows may omit the clone size; those that give it use once, few, many or a size class.

j_call,v_call,clone_size,d_call,cdr3_aa,cdr3_nt
TRBJ2-3,TRBV11-2,once,-,CASSLRTHTDTQYF,TGTGCCAGCAGCTTAAGAACTCACACAGATACGCAGTATTTT
TRBJ1-3,TRBV27,few,-,CASQGAGNTIYF,TGTGCCAGCCAGGGCGCTGGAAACACCATATATTTT
TRBJ1-1,TRBV3-1/TRBV3-2,-,TRBD1,CASSPRQGKDTEAFF,TGTGCCAGCAGCCCACGACAGGGAAAGGACACTGAAGCTTTCTTT
TRBJ2-3,TRBV4-3,-,TRBD2,CASSPLLAGGPADTQYF,TGCGCCAGCAGCCCCTTACTAGCGGGAGGGCCCGCAGATACGCAGTATTTT
TRBJ2-5,TRBV25-1,-,-,CASSEFLETQYF,TGTGCCAGCAGTGAATTCCTAGAGACCCAGTACTTC
TRBJ2-1,TRBV14,-,-,CASSQGAVIEQFF,TGTGCCAGCAGCCAAGGGGCCGTGATAGAGCAGTTCTTC
TRBJ2-5,TRBV19,-,TRBD1,CASSSNPGTVQETQYF,TGTGCCAGTAGTTCCAACCCTGGGACAGTACAAGAGACCCAGTACTTC
TRBJ2-2,TRBV6-5,once,TRBD2,CASSLGTIRTGELFF,TGTGCCAGCAGTCTGGGGACTATTCGCACCGGGGAGCTGTTTTTT
TRBJ2-3,TRBV12-3/TRBV12-4,-,-,CASSSGDTDTQYF,TGTGCCAGCAGTTCGGGAGACACAGATACGCAGTATTTT
TRBJ1-2,TRBV7-2,-,TRBD1,CASSSLGTEAGYTF,TGTGCCAGCAGCTCTCTCGGGACAGAAGCGGGCTACACCTTC
TRBJ1-5,TRBV6-2/TRBV6-3,-,-,CASRPDSLSNQPQHF,TGTGCCAGCAGACCTGACAGTCTCAGCAATCAGCCCCAGCATTTT
TRBJ1-2,TRBV24-1,-,TRBD1,CATSDSGTGPNYGYTF,TGTGCCACCAGTGATTCCGGGACAGGGCCAAACTATGGCTACACCTTC
TRBJ2-2,TRBV7-2,-,TRBD2,CASSRRAGGLAGELFF,TGTGCCAGCAGCCGGCGGGCGGGGGGGCTCGCCGGGGAGCTGTTTTTT
TRBJ2-1,TRBV4-1,-,TRBD1,CASSQMTGAHYNEQFF,TGCGCCAGCAGCCAAATGACAGGGGCCCACTACAATGAGCAGTTCTTC
TRBJ2-1,TRBV19,-,-,CASSIDWRDPYNEQFF,TGTGCCAGTAGTATAGATTGGAGGGACCCATACAATGAGCAGTTCTTC
TRBJ2-7,TRBV28,-,TRBD2,CASSPGLAGLYEQYF,TGTGCCAGCAGCCCGGGACTAGCGGGACTTTACGAGCAGTACTTC
TRBJ2-2,TRBV28,-,TRBD1,CAAQDRANTGELFF,TGTGCCGCACAGGACAGGGCTAACACCGGGGAGCTGTTTTTT
TRBJ2-7,TRBV10-2,once,TRBD2,CASLGLAGEPLKYSSYEQYF,TGCGCCAGTCTGGGACTAGCGGGGGAGCCGCTTAAATATAGCTCCTACGAGCAGTACTTC
TRBJ1-1,TRBV15,-,TRBD1,CATSAHRGTEAFF,TGTGCCACCAGCGCACACAGGGGCACTGAAGCTTTCTTT
TRBJ2-3,TRBV11-2,-,-,CASSLDAHTDTQYF,TGTGCCAGCAGCTTAGACGCACACACAGATACGCAGTATTTT
TRBJ1-1,TRBV28,-,TRBD1,CASSRSQGLNTEAFF,TGTGCCAGCAGCCGATCACAGGGGCTGAACACTGAAGCTTTCTTT
TRBJ1-5,TRBV27,once,-,CASSERQGNQPQHF,TGTGCCAGCAGTGAGCGACAGGGCAATCAGCCCCAGCATTTT
TRBJ2-7,TRBV28,-,TRBD1,CASSQTGSSYEQYF,TGTGCCAGCAGTCAGACAGGGAGTAGCTACGAGCAGTACTTC
TRBJ2-2,TRBV7-3,-,-,CASSLNPFGGLAGELFF,TGTGCCAGCAGCTTAAATCCTTTTGGCGGGTTGGCCGGGGAGCTGTTTTTT
TRBJ1-2,TRBV19,-,TRBD1,CASSTQTGGEGYTF,TGTGCCAGTAGTACCCAGACAGGGGGGGAAGGCTACACCTTC
TRBJ2-3,TRBV7-9,-,-,CASSPQGDTQYF,TGTGCCAGCAGCCCCCAGGGGGATACGCAGTATTTT
TRBJ2-7,TRBV5-1,-,TRBD2,CATSPGGSSYEQYF,TGCGCCACCTCCCCCGGGGGGAGCTCCTACGAGCAGTACTTC
TRBJ1-3,TRBV19,-,-,CASSVKGAGNTIYF,TGTGCCAGTAGTGTCAAGGGAGCTGGAAACACCATATATTTT
TRBJ2-1,TRBV7-2,-,TRBD2,CASSAPPGRAVNEQFF,TGTGCCAGCAGCGCCCCCCCCGGGAGGGCCGTTAATGAGCAGTTCTTC
TRBJ2-5,TRBV30,-,-,CAWSVQGQTQYF,TGTGCCTGGAGTGTCCAGGGGCAGACCCAGTACTTC
TRBJ1-1,TRBV18,-,-,CASSPRQMGSEAFF,TGTGCCAGCTCACCACGCCAGATGGGCTCAGAAGCTTTCTTT
TRBJ2-7,TRBV2,once,-,CASSWSLGALEQYF,TGTGCCAGCAGTTGGTCCCTGGGGGCTCTCGAGCAGTACTTC
TRBJ2-1,TRBV4-3,-,-,CASSQLDRAYNEQFF,TGCGCCAGCAGCCAACTGGACAGAGCCTACAATGAGCAGTTCTTC
TRBJ1-4,TRBV3-1/TRBV3-2,-,TRBD1,CASSQEWPQGNLFF,TGTGCCAGCAGCCAAGAATGGCCACAGGGGAATTTGTTTTTT
TRBJ2-1,TRBV29-1,-,-,CSVPVPGLSYNEQFF,TGCAGCGTTCCAGTACCAGGGCTGTCCTACAATGAGCAGTTCTTC
TRBJ2-7,TRBV4-3,-,-,CASSQELSSRVWLKVFYEQYF,TGCGCCAGCAGCCAAGAGCTGTCTAGCCGGGTTTGGCTTAAAGTCTTCTACGAGCAGTACTTC
TRBJ2-7,TRBV3-1/TRBV3-2,-,TRBD2,CASSGLVSYEQYF,TGTGCCAGCAGCGGACTAGTCAGCTACGAGCAGTACTTC